The entry below gives a single TCR beta chain sequence along with its context. The data belong to a study of control samples from healthy donors and cancer patients. Looked up from germline, CDR1 is MNHEY and CDR2 is SMNVEV (reference sequence). This CDR3 spans 14 amino acids. V was clipped by 6 bases and J by 7 bases; unmatched bases: 8. Measured with immunoSEQ multiplex PCR; TCRdb has only the in-frame clones, and not every one. The sample lists around 140,000 clones, under 95% seen once, with about 12% in the top ten. The sample was blood. The origin of this receptor is a man aged 35 to 55 in good health. V gene TRBV27 combines with J gene TRBJ2-7; TRBD2 agrees at 11 bases. Here the CDR3 reads CASRVLAGVDEQYF. The CDR3 DNA reads as TGTGCCAGCAGGGTACTAGCGGGAGTGGATGAGCAGTACTTC.